This TCR beta chain was sequenced during a study of memory CD4+ T cells and cytomegalovirus serostatus. Single viable CD3+CD4+CD8-CD45RO+ cells were sorted as the memory CD4+ T cells. The germline CDR1 and CDR2 sequences are MNHEY and SVGAGI. V lost 5 bases, J lost 0 bases, and 8 bases lay in between. The CDR3 is 14 residues long. TCRdb keeps only in-frame clones here, not all; method: immunoSEQ multiplex PCR. This sample yields around 50,000 clones, of which about 81% are seen a single time; about 1% belongs to the top ten. Sequenced input: memory CD4+ T cells from blood. This chain connects TRBV6-5 to TRBJ1-5, with D perhaps TRBD1 (5 bases). This sequence originates from an adult in good health and CMV-seronegative. In nucleotides, the CDR3 is TGTGCCAGCAGTCCACAGGATAGCAATCAGCCCCAGCATTTT. It yields the protein CASSPQDSNQPQHF.